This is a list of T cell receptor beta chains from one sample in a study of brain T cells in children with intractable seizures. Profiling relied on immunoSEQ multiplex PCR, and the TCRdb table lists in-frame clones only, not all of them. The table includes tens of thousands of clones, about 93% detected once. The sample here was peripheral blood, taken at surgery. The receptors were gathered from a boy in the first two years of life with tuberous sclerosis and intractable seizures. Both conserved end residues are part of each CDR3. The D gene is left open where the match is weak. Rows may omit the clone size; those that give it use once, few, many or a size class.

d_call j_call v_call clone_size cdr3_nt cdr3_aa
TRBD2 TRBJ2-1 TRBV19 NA TGTGCCAGTAGTATTAGCGGGGCTGATGAGCAGTTCTTC CASSISGADEQFF
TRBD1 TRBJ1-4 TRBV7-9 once TGTGCCAGCAGCTCGTTCGGGCAGGGGGATGAAAAACTGTTTTTT CASSSFGQGDEKLFF
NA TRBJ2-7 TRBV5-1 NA TGCGCCAGCAGCTCTGAAGGGGGATACTCCCTACTCGACAACTTC CASSSEGGYSLLDNF
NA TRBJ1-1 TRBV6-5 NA TGTGCCAGCAGTCGGGGAGAAATGAACACTGAAGCTTTCTTT CASSRGEMNTEAFF
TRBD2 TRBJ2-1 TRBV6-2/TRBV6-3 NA TGTGCCAGCAGTTTGCGGGGGGCCTCCATCAATGAGCAGTTCTTC CASSLRGASINEQFF
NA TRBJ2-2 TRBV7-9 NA TGTGCCAGCAGCTTAGAAGGCGGGGAGCTGTTTTTT CASSLEGGELFF
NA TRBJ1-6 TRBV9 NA TGTGCCAGCAGCCGAACTGGGTCAGCAAATTCACCCCTCCACTTT CASSRTGSANSPLHF
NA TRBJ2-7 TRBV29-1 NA TGCAGCGTTGTCTTCCACGAGCAGTACTTC CSVVFHEQYF
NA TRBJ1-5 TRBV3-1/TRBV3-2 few TGTGCCAGCAGCGGACAGCATAGCAATCAGCCCCAGCATTTT CASSGQHSNQPQHF
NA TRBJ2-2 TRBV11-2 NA TGTGCCAGCAACCTCCTTGAGGGGGGGAACACCGGGGAGCTGTTTTTT CASNLLEGGNTGELFF
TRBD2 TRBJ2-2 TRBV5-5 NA TGTGCCAGCAGCTCACTCGGACTAGCGGGGTACACCGGGGAGCTGTTTTTT CASSSLGLAGYTGELFF
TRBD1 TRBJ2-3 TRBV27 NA TGTGCCAGCAAGCTTCCAGGGGGTTATCATACGCAGTATTTT CASKLPGGYHTQYF
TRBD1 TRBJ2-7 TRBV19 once TGTGCCAGTGAAAGGACAGGGGAGGACCACGAGCAGTACTTC CASERTGEDHEQYF
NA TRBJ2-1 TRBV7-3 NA TGTGCCAGCAGCTTTGGGGGAAAGGAGCAGTTCTTC CASSFGGKEQFF
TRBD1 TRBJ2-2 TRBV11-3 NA TGTGCCAGCAGCTTAGATCCAGGGGGCTATGGCACCGGGGAGCTGTTTTTT CASSLDPGGYGTGELFF
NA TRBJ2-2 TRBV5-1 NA TGCGCCAGCAGCTTACAGGGAACCGGGGAGCTGTTTTTT CASSLQGTGELFF
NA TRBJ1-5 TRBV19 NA TGTGCCAGTAGTATAGTTAAGAATCAGCCCCAGCATTTT CASSIVKNQPQHF
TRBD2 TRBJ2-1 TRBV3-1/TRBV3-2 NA TGTGCCAGCAGCCTTAGCGGGAGGGACCACAATGAGCAGTTCTTC CASSLSGRDHNEQFF
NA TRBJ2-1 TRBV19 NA TGTGCCAGTAGCCCAAAGGCGGTCGGGAATGAGCAGTTCTTC CASSPKAVGNEQFF
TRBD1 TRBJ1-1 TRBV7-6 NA TGTGCCAGCAGACAGACGGACAGGGGCACTGAAGCTTTCTTT CASRQTDRGTEAFF
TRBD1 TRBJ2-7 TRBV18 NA TGTGCCAGCTCACCCCGGGACAGGGGGACGAGCGAGCAGTACTTC CASSPRDRGTSEQYF
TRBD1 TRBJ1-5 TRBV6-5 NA TGTGCCAGCAGTCCCGGACAGGAGTATCAGCCCCAGCATTTT CASSPGQEYQPQHF
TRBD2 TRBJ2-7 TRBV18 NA TGTGCCAGCTCACCGCCGGGACTAGCCTCCTACGAGCAGTACTTC CASSPPGLASYEQYF
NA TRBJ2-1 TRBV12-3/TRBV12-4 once TGTGCCAGCAGTTTAAAGGGTGATGAGCAGTTCTTC CASSLKGDEQFF
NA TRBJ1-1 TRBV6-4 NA TGTGCCAGCAGTCTGGGACAGAACACTGAAGCTTTCTTT CASSLGQNTEAFF
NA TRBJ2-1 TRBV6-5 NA TGTGCCAGCAGTTTCGGTGGTGAGCAGTTCTTC CASSFGGEQFF
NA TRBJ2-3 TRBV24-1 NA TGTGCCACCAGTGAACCGACAGGCGTACTTGGCACAGATACGCAGTATTTT CATSEPTGVLGTDTQYF
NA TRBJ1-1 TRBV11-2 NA TGTGCCAGCAGCTTTGTCAAAACTGAAGCTTTCTTT CASSFVKTEAFF
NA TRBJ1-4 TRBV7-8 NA TGTGCCAGCAGCCTATTAAGTGTGCGGGAAAAACTGTTTTTT CASSLLSVREKLFF
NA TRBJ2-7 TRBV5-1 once TGCGCCAGCAGCCCGGGGGCCTCCCTCGAGCAGTACTTC CASSPGASLEQYF
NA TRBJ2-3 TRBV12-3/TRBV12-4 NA TGTGCCAGCAGTTTAGATACGCAGTATTTT CASSLDTQYF
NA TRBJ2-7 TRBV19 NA TGTGCCAGTAGTATTTTGGGCGATCACGAGCAGTACTTC CASSILGDHEQYF
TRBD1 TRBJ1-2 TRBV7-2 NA TGTGCCAGCAGCTTCCCCGGGAGGGGGCAGGTTGGCTACACCTTC CASSFPGRGQVGYTF
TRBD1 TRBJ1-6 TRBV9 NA TGTGCCAGCAGCGTAGTAGTTTGGGGACAGGGGTCTCATAATTCACCCCTCCACTTT CASSVVVWGQGSHNSPLHF
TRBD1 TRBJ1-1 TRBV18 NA TGTGCCAGCTCATTTCCCAGGGGGCAGAACACTGAAGCTTTCTTT CASSFPRGQNTEAFF
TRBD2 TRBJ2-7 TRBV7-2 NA TGTGCCAGCAGCTTGACAAGCGGGACTGGAAACGAGCAGTACTTC CASSLTSGTGNEQYF
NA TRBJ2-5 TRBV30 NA TGTGCCTGGAGACCGGGGTTCGGGAGTTTTGGGGAGACCCAGTACTTC CAWRPGFGSFGETQYF